Shown below are 28 T cell receptor beta chains from a single sample sequenced in a study of cytomegalovirus exposure and HLA in healthy donors. PCR primers comprised 60 Vbeta and 13 Jbeta primers. Clones were sequenced by immunoSEQ multiplex PCR, and TCRdb holds only the in-frame ones, with some missing. The profile shows roughly 160,000 clones, roughly 80% of them singletons. The specimen was PBMCs. These receptors all stem from a woman younger than 45 in good health and CMV-seropositive.

This chain uses TRBV4-1 with TRBJ2-3; 9 bases are a match to TRBD2. Looked up from germline, CDR1 is MGHRA and CDR2 is YSYEKL. V lost 1 base to trimming and J lost 2 bases; unmatched junction nucleotides: 1. The CDR3 loop spans 15 amino acids. In DNA, the CDR3 is TGCGCCAGCAGCCAAGTGGGACTAGCCACAGATACGCAGTATTTT. This encodes CASSQVGLATDTQYF.

The chain carries TRBV30 and TRBJ2-3, with 12 bases identical to TRBD2. From germline, CDR1 is GTSNPN and CDR2 SVGIG (reference sequence). This CDR3 spans 13 amino acids. The V and J ends lost 4 bases and 5 bases, in that order; junction bases with no gene match: 1. The CDR3 DNA follows: TGTGCCTGGACACTAGCGGGGGGAGATACGCAGTATTTT. Translation gives CAWTLAGGDTQYF.

The chain joins TRBV11-3 to TRBJ2-7, with D hard to call. The CDR3 covers 13 residues. Germline V gene data show CDR1 as SGHNT and CDR2 as YENEEA. The V end was cut by 9 bases, the J end by 0 bases, with 12 bases between. CDR3 bases: TGTGCCAGTACCCCCCAGGTCTCCTACGAGCAGTACTTC. It yields the protein CASTPQVSYEQYF.

There are a few counts of this clone. The same CDR3 is also encoded by other DNA sequences in this sample. The chain links TRBV4-2 to TRBJ2-1; 12 positions match TRBD2. In germline, CDR1 is LGHNA, CDR2 YNFKEQ. CDR3 length equals 15 residues. J gave up 7 bases and V 1 base, and 2 bases lay outside the gene matches. The CDR3 DNA follows: TGTGCCAGCAGCCAAGCCCTAGCGGGGGGGAATGAGCAGTTCTTC. Its translation: CASSQALAGGNEQFF.

The chain is built from TRBV9 and TRBJ1-1, with D maybe TRBD1 (5 bases). The CDR3 sequence is 15 residues long. V dropped 4 bases and J dropped 7 bases, with 20 bases sitting between them. Germline V gene sequence: CDR1 SGDLS, CDR2 YYNGEE. The CDR3 sequence: CASSPDPGRGVEAFF. The DNA for the CDR3 is TGTGCCAGCAGCCCTGATCCCGGGAGGGGAGTTGAAGCTTTCTTT.

V is TRBV19 and J is TRBJ1-3; unclear D gene. The CDR3 is 13 amino acids. Trimming stripped 5 bases from V and 0 bases from J, with 5 bases between. In germline, CDR1 is LNHDA, CDR2 SQIVND (reference sequence). This chain's CDR3 is CASSVNSGNTIYF. The CDR3 nucleotides read TGTGCCAGTAGTGTAAACTCTGGAAACACCATATATTTT.

V usage is TRBV12-5 and J usage is TRBJ2-1, with D maybe TRBD1 (6 bases). This CDR3 is built from 16 residues. Germline CDR1 and CDR2: LGHNT and FRNRAP. The V and J ends lost 0 bases and 8 bases respectively, with 17 bases between them. This CDR3 reads CASGLVRYRDIDEQFF. The CDR3 DNA sequence: TGTGCTAGTGGTTTGGTAAGGTACAGGGACATAGATGAGCAGTTCTTC.

This rearrangement joins TRBV7-2 to TRBJ2-1, with D possibly TRBD2 on 7 matching bases. Trimming took 4 bases from V and 5 from J, leaving 21 bases between them. Germline lookup yields CDR1 SGHTA and CDR2 FQGNSA. The CDR3 spans 17 residues. The CDR3 sequence is CASSSRTSSGDHNEQFF. In DNA form, the CDR3 reads TGTGCCAGCAGCTCAAGGACTAGTTCAGGGGACCACAATGAGCAGTTCTTC.

This clone has a handful of counts. The J gene is TRBJ1-1, the V gene TRBV6-5; D unclear. The CDR3 sequence is 13 residues long. Germline CDR1 reads MNHEY; CDR2 reads SVGAGI. Deletions cut 5 bases from V and 1 base from J, with 8 bases between. CDR3 in DNA: TGTGCCAGCAGTCGAGGAGAGAACACTGAAGCTTTCTTT. Encoded protein: CASSRGENTEAFF.

This chain joins TRBV5-1 and TRBJ1-1; D is perhaps TRBD1 (5 bases). The CDR3 spans 13 residues. Trimming pared 4 bases from V and 6 bases from J, leaving 13 bases between. Germline V gene sequence: CDR1 SGHRS, CDR2 YFSETQ. The DNA of the CDR3 is TGCGCCAGCAGCCCCCCCTGGGGGGCTGAAGCTTTCTTT. Translation gives CASSPPWGAEAFF.

The chain is built from TRBV5-1 and TRBJ2-7; the D gene is possibly TRBD1 (6 bases). Germline V gene data show CDR1 as SGHRS and CDR2 as YFSETQ. The CDR3 spans 13 residues. V was cut by 4 bases and J by 3 bases, with 11 bases left in between. DNA of the CDR3: TGCGCCAGCAGCCAACAGGGATTCTACGAGCAGTACTTC. This codes for CASSQQGFYEQYF.

The chain combines TRBV4-3 with TRBJ2-2; 11 bases are a match to TRBD1. Germline-derived CDR1 and CDR2 are LGHNA and YSLEER. V lost 3 bases and J lost 5; bases outside the gene matches: 17. The CDR3 totals 20 residues. The chain's CDR3 is CASSQEWTGGVLGRTGELFF. CDR3 nucleotide sequence: TGCGCCAGCAGCCAGGAATGGACAGGGGGCGTCTTGGGTCGTACCGGGGAGCTGTTTTTT.

The gene calls are TRBV9 and TRBJ2-1, with 10 positions matching TRBD2. This CDR3 is 15 amino acids long. The ends lost 3 bases at V and 10 bases at J; junction bases unmatched: 10. The germline gives CDR1 SGDLS, CDR2 YYNGEE. The CDR3 spells CASSAPGLAFREQFF. CDR3 DNA: TGTGCCAGCAGCGCCCCGGGACTAGCGTTTAGGGAGCAGTTCTTC. Drawing the rest from reference TRBV9 and TRBJ2-1, the complete variable domain is DSGVTQTPKHLITATGQRVTLRCSPRSGDLSVYWYQQSLDQGLQFLIQYYNGEERAKGNILERFSAQQFPDLHSELNLSSLELGDSALYFCASSAPGLAFREQFFGPGTRLTVL.

The V call is TRBV4-2, the J call TRBJ2-1, with 13 bases identical to TRBD2. Germline V gives CDR1 LGHNA, CDR2 YNFKEQ. Trimming took 0 bases from V and 7 from J; bases not matched to a gene: 6. CDR3 size: 17 residues. In DNA form, the CDR3 reads TGTGCCAGCAGCCAAGATCCGACTAGCGGGGGGAGGAATGAGCAGTTCTTC. Protein product: CASSQDPTSGGRNEQFF.

CDR3 loop: CASSLYRRSGELFF. In DNA, the CDR3 is TGTGCCAGCAGCTTATACAGGCGCTCCGGGGAGCTGTTTTTT. The chain has TRBV7-2 and TRBJ2-2, with D possibly being TRBD1 (5 bases). Per the germline V gene, CDR1 is SGHTA and CDR2 is FQGNSA. CDR3 length: 14 amino acids. V lost 2 bases, J lost 6 bases, and 10 bases lay in between.

V and J are TRBV9 and TRBJ1-6; maybe TRBD1 (6 bases). The V end lost 4 bases, the J end lost 7 bases, and 21 bases lay between the germline ends. CDR1 is SGDLS and CDR2 is YYNGEE in the germline V gene. CDR3 size: 17 residues. CDR3 DNA: TGTGCCAGCAGCCTCGAAAGGGGAGACAGGTGGAATTCACCCCTCCACTTT. Translating it yields CASSLERGDRWNSPLHF.

This clone was seen a single time. J is TRBJ2-7 and V is TRBV15; 9 bases agree with TRBD1. Losses at the gene ends were 7 bases for V and 6 bases for J; bases not matched to a gene: 1. Per germline, CDR1 LNHNV and CDR2 YYDKDF (reference sequence). The CDR3 sequence is 11 residues long. The CDR3 is CATTTGGEQYF. For the CDR3, the DNA is TGTGCCACCACGACAGGGGGCGAGCAGTACTTC.

This chain joins TRBV9 and TRBJ1-2; D remains ambiguous. CDR1 and CDR2 (germline): SGDLS, YYNGEE. Trimming stripped 0 bases from V and 2 bases from J, with 11 bases between. CDR3 length: 15 amino acids. This CDR3 is CASSVAGNLNYGYTF. The CDR3 nucleotides are TGTGCCAGCAGCGTAGCGGGGAACTTAAACTATGGCTACACCTTC.

As to this clone: Sequence at one end of the junction differs from germline and may be a read error. V gene TRBV7-9 combines with J gene TRBJ1-1; D gene uncertain. CDR3 length equals 13 residues. Looked up from germline, CDR1 is SEHNR and CDR2 is FQNEAQ (reference sequence). This chain's CDR3 is CSSSLGGETEAFF. The CDR3 nucleotides read TGTTCCAGCAGCTTAGGTGGGGAGACTGAAGCTTTCTTT.

The rearrangement links TRBV5-1 to TRBJ2-7; D might be TRBD1 (5 bases). The germline gives CDR1 SGHRS, CDR2 YFSETQ. CDR3 length: 14 residues. V gave up 0 bases and J gave up 5 bases, with 12 bases separating them. The CDR3 region is CASSLDRTRNEQYF. The CDR3 DNA reads TGCGCCAGCAGCTTGGATAGGACAAGGAACGAGCAGTACTTC.

The sample holds one count of this clone. This chain uses TRBV7-8 with TRBJ2-3; TRBD1 agrees at 10 bases. This CDR3 region has 14 residues. V lost 9 bases and J lost 1; bases outside the gene matches: 4. Germline CDR1 is SGHVS and CDR2 is FQNEAQ. The CDR3 DNA sequence: TGTGCCAGTGGGACAGGGGTTGGCACAGATACGCAGTATTTT. Its translation: CASGTGVGTDTQYF.

The CDR3: CASSAGSYSTGELFF. The CDR3 region has the DNA TGTGCCAGCAGCGCCGGGTCTTACTCCACCGGGGAGCTGTTTTTT. The chain combines TRBV9 with TRBJ2-2; D is ambiguous. The V gene lost 3 bases and the J gene lost 4 bases, with 13 bases spanning the gap. This CDR3 contains 15 residues. CDR1 and CDR2 from the germline V gene are SGDLS and YYNGEE.

This clone was counted only a few times. The rearrangement joins TRBV28 to TRBJ2-2, with 11 bases aligning to TRBD1. The V gene's germline CDR1 is MDHEN and CDR2 SYDVKM. J lost 10 bases, V lost 6 bases, and 10 bases had no gene match. This CDR3 comprises 15 residues. The CDR3 nucleotides read TGTGCCAGCAGAACCGGGACAGGGGGGATCCCGGAGCTGTTTTTT. Protein: CASRTGTGGIPELFF.

V is TRBV7-2 and J is TRBJ2-5, with 9 bases identical to TRBD2. CDR1 and CDR2 from the germline V gene are SGHTA and FQGNSA. Germline trimming cut 5 bases from V and 5 bases from J; bases unmatched to any gene: 12. The CDR3 is 16 residues long. Here the CDR3 reads CASSLMASGAGETQYF. CDR3 DNA sequence: TGTGCCAGCAGCCTTATGGCTAGCGGGGCCGGGGAGACCCAGTACTTC.

This clone turned up a few times. V is TRBV14 and J is TRBJ2-7, with TRBD2 matching over 13 bases. This CDR3 has 18 residues. The V and J ends lost 1 base and 0 bases, in that order; junction bases with no gene match: 6. Germline V gene sequence: CDR1 SGHDN, CDR2 FVKESK. CDR3 protein: CASSQATGLAGTSYEQYF. The CDR3 bases are TGTGCCAGCAGCCAAGCAACGGGACTAGCGGGGACCTCCTACGAGCAGTACTTC.

The chain joins TRBV4-2 to TRBJ2-3; possibly TRBD1 for D (5 bases). Germline V gene sequence: CDR1 LGHNA, CDR2 YNFKEQ. The CDR3 is 16 residues long. V was clipped by 1 base and J by 3 bases, with 14 bases between them. CDR3 in amino acids: CASSQGGHQVTDTQYF. CDR3 in DNA: TGTGCCAGCAGCCAAGGCGGACACCAGGTAACAGATACGCAGTATTTT.

This chain joins TRBV5-1 and TRBJ2-1; possible D gene TRBD1, 6 bases. This CDR3 comprises 14 residues. CDR1 is SGHRS and CDR2 is YFSETQ in the germline V gene. Trimming removed 0 bases from V and 8 bases from J, with 12 bases in between. CDR3 DNA: TGCGCCAGCAGCTTGGGCCAGGGGCACGATGAGCAGTTCTTC. Protein: CASSLGQGHDEQFF.

This clone appeared a single time. CDR3 region: CASSPRGLWYGYTF. CDR3 DNA: TGTGCCAGCAGTCCGCGCGGCCTTTGGTATGGCTACACCTTC. V is TRBV28 and J is TRBJ1-2; no definite D call. The CDR3 contains 14 residues. V lost 5 bases to trimming and J lost 5 bases, with 15 bases between them. CDR1 MDHEN and CDR2 SYDVKM come from the germline V gene.